The entry that follows covers one T cell receptor beta chain sequence. This clone has ten or more counts. Its antigen is not yet known. The read finishes 3 residues shy of the CDR3 end, and the germline J gene is used to complete it. Predominantly Caucasian heritage was noted among both the CVID patients and the healthy controls. Heparinized peripheral whole blood samples of roughly 5 to 8.5 ml were obtained from each donor. Genomic DNA from adults with common variable immune deficiency (CVID) and from healthy adult controls was the source for sequencing TCRbeta CDR3 repertoires. The control group was made up of about 22 healthy adult volunteers (10 male and around 12 female) whose ages ranged from roughly 23 to 66 years, with a mean age of roughly 30. Diluted blood was subjected to density centrifugation over Hypaque 1077 or Ficoll-Paque for isolation of peripheral blood mononuclear cells. Genomic DNA was obtained from unsorted mononuclear cells through either Qiagen column purification or a centrifugation-based method.

This specimen belongs to a study of T cell clonality in common variable immunodeficiency (dated by TCRdb to between 2015 and 2017). Paper-wide results and their limitations: It was noted by the authors that sequencing of the repertoires of T cell subpopulations would be needed to clarify the cause of the increased clonality in CVID. Correlations of repertoire features with clinical complications were constrained by heterogeneity among patients within the CVID cohort. Fewer TCRbeta clones were shared among CVID subjects than among healthy controls (p < 0.0001). TCRbeta clonality was higher in CVID subjects than in healthy controls (t-test p = 0.018), and the increase was most characteristic of about a third of subjects. Even though DNA input was equal, the average per sample came to 82,000 or so unique sequences for controls compared with around 32,000 for CVID samples. Fewer deletions and N-nucleotide insertions were reportedly observed in CVID TCRbeta sequences, and highly modified clones with 13 or more V deletions were reportedly absent from CVID TCRbeta sequences.

For sequencing input, CVID and control samples contributed equivalent amounts of genomic DNA. For every sample, a 60 bp segment covering the rearranged TCRbeta CDR3 region was amplified and then sequenced. The immunoSEQ assay, a bias-corrected multiplex PCR combined with high-throughput sequencing, was used for TCRbeta amplification. The source study handled its data this way. Every unique nucleotide sequence counted as a clone and was annotated with V, D and J genes, copy number and frequency. Sequences were labeled productive if in frame, and non-productive if out of frame or containing stop codons. Clonality was calculated from Shannon's entropy as previously described. The predicted amino acid sequences of productive clones were used to derive the mean CDR3 Kyte-Doolittle hydropathy. Hierarchical clustering of scaled V gene usage was performed with the R hclust function using Manhattan distance and complete linkage. Clone sharing by CDR3 amino acid sequence was assessed by resampling 12 repertoires per group over 100 rounds. The repertoires were searched for about 70 published EBV-specific TCRbeta sequences and fewer than 250 published CMV-specific TCRbeta sequences. Two CVID samples that yielded fewer than 10,000 sequences were excluded from the analysis, so around 38 CVID repertoires were retained. The clones in this table, taken by TCRdb from immuneACCESS, are in-frame only. Not every clone is retained; where verified, under half of the shortfall comes from an unresolved V gene, and the cause of the rest is unknown. V and J calls and clone size come straight from that table; D and trimming were deduced from the DNA. Here the sample lists around 50,000 clones, none seen once only. The top ten hold about 6% of the sample.

Clipping removes 5 bases from V and 7 bases from J, with 9 as the unmatched junction base count. CDR1 SGHTA and CDR2 FQGNSA are derived from the germline V gene. CDR3 length: 15 amino acids, cysteine to phenylalanine. Shown are 36 bases from within the CDR3, in frame from base 1. The material sequenced was peripheral blood mononuclear cells. The chain joins TRBV7-2 to TRBJ2-2; 8 bases in the junction line up with TRBD2. The TCR sequence derives from a person aged 18 to 75 in good health. CDR3 bases read: TGTGCCAGCAGCCCAACGGGGGGGCCTATCGGGGAG. This is translated as CASSPTGGPIGE. The CDR3, in full, reads CASSPTGGPIGELFF.